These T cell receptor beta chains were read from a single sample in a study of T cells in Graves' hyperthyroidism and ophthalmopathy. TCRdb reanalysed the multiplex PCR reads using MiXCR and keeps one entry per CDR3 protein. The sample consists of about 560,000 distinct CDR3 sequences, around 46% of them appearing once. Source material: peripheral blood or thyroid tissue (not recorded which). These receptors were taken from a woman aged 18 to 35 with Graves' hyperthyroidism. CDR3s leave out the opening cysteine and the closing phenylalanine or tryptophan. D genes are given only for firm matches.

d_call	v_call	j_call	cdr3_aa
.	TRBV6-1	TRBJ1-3	ASTGTTNTIY
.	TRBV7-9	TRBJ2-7	ASSSIGAQSEQY
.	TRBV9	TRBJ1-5	ASSVGFQPQH
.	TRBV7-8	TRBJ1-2	ASSIAGRPYGYT
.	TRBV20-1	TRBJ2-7	SARDRGASVYEQY
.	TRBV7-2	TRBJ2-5	ASSAVEYQETQY
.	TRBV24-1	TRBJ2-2	ASSYSGPNVDTGELF
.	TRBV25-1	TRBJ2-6	ARVVRYSGANVLT
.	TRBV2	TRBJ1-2	ASSLSGQANYGYT
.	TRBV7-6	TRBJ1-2	ASLSVSANYGYT
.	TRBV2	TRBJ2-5	ASSSTGQETQY
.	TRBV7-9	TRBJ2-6	ASSLIVRAGANVLT
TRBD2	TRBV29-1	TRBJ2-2	SARAGTSGTGELF
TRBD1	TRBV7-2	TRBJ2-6	ASSAARGLGANVLT
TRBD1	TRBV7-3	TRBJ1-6	ASSYLGVDRLDSPLH
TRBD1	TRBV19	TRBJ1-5	ASSSAPGGFSNQPQH
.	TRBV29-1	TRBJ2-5	SAWAEETQY
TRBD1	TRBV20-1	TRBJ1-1	SALPGQGNTEAF
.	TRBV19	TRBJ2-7	ASRLRGDRGYEQY
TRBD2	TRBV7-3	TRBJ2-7	ASSPGTSGRGYEQY
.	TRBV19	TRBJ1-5	ASSVIGQRYQPQH
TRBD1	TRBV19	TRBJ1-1	ASTTDRGTEAF
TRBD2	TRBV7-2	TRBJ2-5	ASSLNRAGLAGIGETQY
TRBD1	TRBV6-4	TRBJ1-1	ASSSPTGDTEAF
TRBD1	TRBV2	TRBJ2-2	ASRGTDFTGELF
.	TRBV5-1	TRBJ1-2	ASSLDPGSYGYT
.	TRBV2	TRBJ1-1	ASILQGTEAF
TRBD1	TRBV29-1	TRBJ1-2	AGTGLYGYT
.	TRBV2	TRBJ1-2	ASSEGTVNYGYT
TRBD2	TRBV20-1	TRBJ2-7	SARDRGLAGVYEQY
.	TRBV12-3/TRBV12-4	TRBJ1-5	ASSLSGGPQH
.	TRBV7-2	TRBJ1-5	ASSPLPGSGNQPQH
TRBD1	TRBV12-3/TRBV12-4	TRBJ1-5	ASSLRQGNQPQH
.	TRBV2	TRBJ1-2	ASSDQGGYGYT
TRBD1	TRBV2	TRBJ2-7	ASNLQGKNEQY
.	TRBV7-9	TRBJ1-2	ASSLEAGDTYGYT
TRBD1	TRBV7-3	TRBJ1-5	ASHQTGSHQPQH
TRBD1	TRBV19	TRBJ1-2	ASSIDGTGNDGYT
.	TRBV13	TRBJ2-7	ASSPRLGTSYEQY
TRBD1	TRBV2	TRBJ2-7	ATEDRSDEQY
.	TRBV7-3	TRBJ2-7	ASSSSDSAPSQY
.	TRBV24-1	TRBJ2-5	ASRDASGQETQY
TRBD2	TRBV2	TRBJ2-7	ASSVNGIGDWDYTDEQY
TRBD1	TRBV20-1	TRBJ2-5	SARSGTGEETQY
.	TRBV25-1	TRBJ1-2	ASRGGRNYGYT
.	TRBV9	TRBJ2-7	ASSLVQAGPYEQY
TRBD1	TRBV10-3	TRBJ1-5	ASSDGQGANQPQH
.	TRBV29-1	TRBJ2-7	SVSGRFYEQY
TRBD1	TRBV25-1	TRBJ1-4	ASSEPRTGSEKLF
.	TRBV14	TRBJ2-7	ASSQNRVSEQY
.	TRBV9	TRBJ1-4	ASSEGVGPNEKLF
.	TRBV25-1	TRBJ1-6	ASSASYPGSPLH
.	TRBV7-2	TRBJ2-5	ASSFWGAGETQY
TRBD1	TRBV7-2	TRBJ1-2	ASSPGTGSYGYT
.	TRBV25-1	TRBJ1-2	ASSFGPSSPGYT
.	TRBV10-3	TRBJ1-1	AISRTERMNTEAF
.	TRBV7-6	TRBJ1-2	ASSFLGQLYGYT
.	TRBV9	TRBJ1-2	ASSHLEGGYT
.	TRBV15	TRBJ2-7	ATSRKTGSYEQY